The 8 T cell receptor beta chains below were found in one sample sequenced in a study of T cell responses to AZD1222 COVID-19 vaccine. TCRdb's table, derived via immunoSEQ multiplex PCR, lists solely in-frame clones and lacks some. The top ten clones hold 4.5% of a sample with over 95,000 clones, 91% of them seen once. Source: peripheral blood, taken on day 0 of AZD1222 vaccination. All receptors derive from an adult in good health.

CDR3 in amino acids: CASSRGTGVVDGYTF. For the CDR3, the DNA is TGTGCCAGCAGCCGTGGGACAGGGGTGGTTGACGGCTACACCTTC. The chain uses TRBV7-9 and TRBJ1-2; 10 bases are a match to TRBD1. Per the germline V gene, CDR1 is SEHNR and CDR2 is FQNEAQ (reference sequence). Trimming took 5 bases from V and 8 from J; bases not matched to a gene: 11. The CDR3 sequence is 15 residues long. Using reference TRBV7-9 and TRBJ1-2 for the parts outside the CDR3, the full variable domain is DTGVSQNPRHKITKRGQNVTFRCDPISEHNRLYWYRQTLGQGPEFLTYFQNEAQLEKSRLLSDRFSAERPKGSFSTLEIQRTEQGDSAMYLCASSRGTGVVDGYTFGSGTRLTVV.

With regard to this clone: The sample holds other DNA sequences that translate to the same CDR3. This chain connects TRBV15 to TRBJ1-3; weak D call: TRBD1 (5 bases). The germline gives CDR1 LNHNV, CDR2 YYDKDF (reference sequence). Trimming stripped 0 bases from V and 2 bases from J, with 8 bases between. The CDR3 is 15 amino acids. In nucleotides, the CDR3 is TGTGCCACCAGCAGAGATCGGGGACCTGGAAACACCATATATTTT. Its translation is CATSRDRGPGNTIYF.

This chain uses TRBV5-1 with TRBJ1-6; D is perhaps TRBD1 (5 bases). CDR1 and CDR2 (germline): SGHRS, YFSETQ. V lost 0 bases and J 0 bases, leaving 7 bases between the germline ends. The CDR3 sequence is 16 residues long. Here the CDR3 reads CASSLGGSSYNSPLHF. As DNA, the CDR3 is TGCGCCAGCAGCTTGGGGGGCAGCTCCTATAATTCACCCCTCCACTTT.

This chain links TRBV21-1 with TRBJ2-2; the D call in the table, TRBD1, was not verified against the DNA. TRBV21-1 is listed as a pseudogene. This CDR3 is 15 amino acids long. As DNA, the CDR3 is TGTGCCAGCAGCCGGGACAGGTGCGACACCGGGGAGCTGTTTTTT. This encodes CASSRDRCDTGELFF.

The CDR3 coding sequence is TGTGCCAGCCGGCGGGACTTGAGCTCTTACAATGAGCAGTTCTTC. It is translated as CASRRDLSSYNEQFF. This chain uses TRBV11-1 with TRBJ2-1; the D gene is possibly TRBD2 (6 bases). The germline gives CDR1 SGHAT, CDR2 FQDESV (reference sequence). V was trimmed by 8 bases and J by 4 bases, leaving 18 bases between them. CDR3 length: 15 residues.

The rearrangement uses TRBV2 and TRBJ1-5; 10 nucleotides line up with TRBD1. The CDR3 has 16 residues. Germline CDR1 reads SNHLY; CDR2 reads FYNNEI. V trimming: 6 bases; J trimming: 0 bases; junction bases outside the gene matches: 5. CDR3 nucleotides: TGTGCCAGCAGGGGGACAGGGGTAAATAGCAATCAGCCCCAGCATTTT. This codes for CASRGTGVNSNQPQHF.

The rearrangement joins TRBV7-3 to TRBJ2-2; TRBD2 might be the D (5 bases). Germline V gene lookup returns CDR1 SGHTA and CDR2 FQGTGA. This CDR3 spans 13 amino acids. Trimming left V 8 bases short and J 5 bases short, with 12 bases between. CDR3 DNA sequence: TGTGCCAGCCGACTACTCCCAACCGGGGAGCTGTTTTTT. Its protein is CASRLLPTGELFF. Drawing the rest from reference TRBV7-3 and TRBJ2-2, the complete variable domain is GAGVSQTPSNKVTEKGKYVELRCDPISGHTALYWYRQSLGQGPEFLIYFQGTGAADDSGLPNDRFFAVRPEGSVSTLKIQRTERGDSAVYLCASRLLPTGELFFGEGSRLTVL.

The V gene is TRBV10-3, the J gene TRBJ1-5, with TRBD1 matching 8 bases. Trimming at V came to 5 bases and at J to 5 bases, leaving 5 bases not matched to a gene. Germline values: CDR1 ENHRY, CDR2 SYGVKD. The CDR3 sequence is 14 residues long. CDR3 residues: CAISPQGADQPQHF. Written as DNA, the CDR3 is TGTGCCATCAGTCCTCAGGGGGCGGATCAGCCCCAGCATTTT.